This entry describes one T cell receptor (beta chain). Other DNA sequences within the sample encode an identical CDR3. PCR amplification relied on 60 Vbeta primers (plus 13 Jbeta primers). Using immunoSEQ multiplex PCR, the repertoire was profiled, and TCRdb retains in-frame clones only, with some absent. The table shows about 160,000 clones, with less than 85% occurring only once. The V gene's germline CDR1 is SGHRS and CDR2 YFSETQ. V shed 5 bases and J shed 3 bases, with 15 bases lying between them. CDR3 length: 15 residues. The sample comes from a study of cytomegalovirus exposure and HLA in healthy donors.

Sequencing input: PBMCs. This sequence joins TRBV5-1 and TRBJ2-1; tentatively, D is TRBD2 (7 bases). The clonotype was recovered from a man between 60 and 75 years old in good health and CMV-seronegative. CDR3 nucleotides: TGCGCCAGCAGGGGGGGCGGGAGCTTCTACAATGAGCAGTTCTTC. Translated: CASRGGGSFYNEQFF.